This entry lists 24 T cell receptor beta chains sequenced from one sample in a study of PD-1 blockade in classical Hodgkin lymphoma (dated by TCRdb to about 2020). What this sample's time point label stands for: cycle 2 day 1 (C2D1) of nivolumab. Every trial patient had relapsed following autologous stem cell transplantation, and prior brentuximab vedotin exposure was what differed among cohorts A, B and C. Libraries were prepared through the immunoSEQ multiplex PCR assay. TCRdb retrieved this table from immuneACCESS and kept in-frame rearrangements only. Not all clones are present; in checked studies, unresolved V genes account for under half, and no reason is known for the remainder. The sample has fewer than 80,000 clones on record, roughly two thirds of them singletons. About 9.8% of the sample is taken by the ten largest. Source: peripheral blood mononuclear cells (PBMCs), taken before the second cycle of nivolumab. The receptors were sampled from a human donor with classical Hodgkin lymphoma.

This chain links TRBV18 with TRBJ1-5, with 9 bases aligning to TRBD1. The CDR3 runs 18 residues. The germline gives CDR1 KGHSH, CDR2 LQKENI. The ends lost 3 bases at V and 3 bases at J; junction bases unmatched: 12. The CDR3 nucleotides read TGTGCCAGCTCACCTCCCGGGACAGGGATTACCTCCAATCAGCCCCAGCATTTT. Amino acid sequence: CASSPPGTGITSNQPQHF.

The chain couples TRBV5-1 to TRBJ2-5; the match to TRBD2 covers 7 bases. Unmatched junction bases numbered 9, after V lost 0 bases and J lost 4 bases. Per the germline V gene, CDR1 is SGHRS and CDR2 is YFSETQ. This CDR3 spans 16 amino acids. The CDR3 is CASSLAPQGGRETQYF. The CDR3 nucleotides read TGCGCCAGCAGCTTGGCCCCTCAGGGAGGGCGAGAGACCCAGTACTTC.

The rearrangement links TRBV15 to TRBJ2-3; no clear D gene. The CDR3 is 16 residues long. CDR1 is LNHNV and CDR2 is YYDKDF in the germline V gene (reference sequence). The germline V and J ends were trimmed by 5 bases and 6 bases, with 21 bases remaining between them. CDR3 nucleotide sequence: TGTGCCACCAGCGCCGTCCCCGGACGTGGAGAGGATACGCAGTATTTT. Translating gives CATSAVPGRGEDTQYF.

With regard to this clone: This sample also contains other DNA sequences that code for the same CDR3. The chain carries TRBV4-1 and TRBJ1-2; D gene ambiguous. The V and J ends lost 2 bases and 2 bases respectively, with 15 bases between them. In germline, CDR1 is MGHRA, CDR2 YSYEKL. The CDR3 is 16 residues long. The CDR3 DNA reads TGCGCCAGCAGCCAACCCCCGGGCCCCTCCAACTATGGCTACACCTTC. Translating it yields CASSQPPGPSNYGYTF.

V gene TRBV5-5 combines with J gene TRBJ2-7; a possible D gene is TRBD2 (5 bases). The germline CDR1 and CDR2 sequences are SGHKS and YYEKEE (reference sequence). The CDR3 has 11 amino acids. Trimming removed 2 bases from V and 6 bases from J, with 6 bases in between. DNA of the CDR3: TGTGCCAGCAGCTTCGGACTCGAGCAGTACTTC. Amino acids: CASSFGLEQYF.

The chain links TRBV6-1 to TRBJ1-5; D call uncertain. V lost 10 bases to trimming and J lost 3 bases, with 13 bases between them. The length of the CDR3 is 13 residues. Looked up from germline, CDR1 is MNHNS and CDR2 is SASEGT. CDR3 in amino acids: CATEEGYNQPQHF. The CDR3 coding sequence is TGTGCCACGGAGGAAGGGTACAATCAGCCCCAGCATTTT.

In its sample, this clone was seen once. The gene calls are TRBV4-2 and TRBJ2-7; 8 bases fit TRBD2. This CDR3 region has 16 residues. From germline, CDR1 is LGHNA and CDR2 YNFKEQ. Unmatched junction bases numbered 7, after V lost 0 bases and J lost 3 bases. The CDR3 reads CASSQDGLAGFYEQYF. The CDR3 coding sequence is TGTGCCAGCAGCCAAGATGGGTTAGCGGGATTCTACGAGCAGTACTTC.

The chain has TRBV18 and TRBJ2-2; D is perhaps TRBD1 or TRBD2 (5 bases each). The germline V gene has CDR1 KGHSH and CDR2 LQKENI. The CDR3 is made up of 16 amino acids. Trimming left V 3 bases short and J 5 bases short, with 16 bases between. This CDR3 reads CASSPGPLLGTGELFF. CDR3 DNA: TGTGCCAGCTCACCGGGACCCCTTTTAGGGACCGGGGAGCTGTTTTTT.

This rearrangement joins TRBV5-1 to TRBJ1-4; perhaps TRBD1 as D (6 bases). The V and J ends lost 0 bases and 3 bases respectively, with 12 bases between them. The CDR3 covers 16 residues. CDR1 and CDR2 (germline): SGHRS, YFSETQ. The CDR3 protein is CASSLVGGQANEKLFF. The CDR3 coding sequence is TGCGCCAGCAGCTTGGTGGGGGGACAAGCTAATGAAAAACTGTTTTTT. The entire variable domain, with the rest obtained from reference TRBV5-1 and TRBJ1-4, is as follows: KAGVTQTPRYLIKTRGQQVTLSCSPISGHRSVSWYQQTPGQGLQFLFEYFSETQRNKGNFPGRFSGRQFSNSRSEMNVSTLELGDSALYLCASSLVGGQANEKLFFGSGTQLSVL.

This clone has only a few counts. The J gene is TRBJ1-1, the V gene TRBV5-1; TRBD1 matches at 12 bases. Trimming at V came to 4 bases and at J to 3 bases, leaving 7 bases not matched to a gene. Germline V CDR1 and CDR2: SGHRS, YFSETQ. This CDR3 is built from 16 residues. The CDR3 protein is CASSRGTGGLDTEAFF. For the CDR3, the DNA is TGCGCCAGCAGCCGCGGGACAGGGGGCTTAGACACTGAAGCTTTCTTT.

This clone was detected once. The rearrangement joins TRBV28 to TRBJ2-1; D is perhaps TRBD2 (5 bases). Germline V gene data show CDR1 as MDHEN and CDR2 as SYDVKM. The length of the CDR3 is 12 residues. Trimming shortened V by 3 bases and J by 9 bases, and 9 bases separated the two germline ends. CDR3 sequence reads: CASSLAGSEQFF. CDR3 in DNA: TGTGCCAGCAGTTTGGCGGGCAGTGAGCAGTTCTTC. Using reference TRBV28 and TRBJ2-1 for the parts outside the CDR3, the full variable domain is DVKVTQSSRYLVKRTGEKVFLECVQDMDHENMFWYRQDPGLGLRLIYFSYDVKMKEKGDIPEGYSVSREKKERFSLILESASTNQTSMYLCASSLAGSEQFFGPGTRLTVL.

V is TRBV21-1 and J is TRBJ1-2; the table's D call TRBD1 went unverified against the DNA. TRBV21-1 constitutes a pseudogene. The CDR3 is 17 amino acids. The CDR3 DNA is TGTGCCAGCAGCAAAGGACAGGGTTCCCCTCAAGTCTATGGCTACACCTTC. It codes for CASSKGQGSPQVYGYTF.

As for this clone: Other DNA sequences within the sample encode an identical CDR3. The chain employs TRBV6-1 and TRBJ1-2, with unresolved D. V lost 1 base to trimming and J lost 4 bases, with 7 bases between them. Germline V gene data show CDR1 as MNHNS and CDR2 as SASEGT. This CDR3 region has 13 residues. CDR3 nucleotides: TGTGCCAGCAGTGAAGGACAACTCTATGGCTACACCTTC. Its protein product is CASSEGQLYGYTF.

This chain uses TRBV5-5 with TRBJ2-2; TRBD1 matches 12 bases. Germline-derived CDR1 and CDR2 are SGHKS and YYEKEE (reference sequence). The CDR3 has 17 amino acids. V gave up 2 bases and J gave up 3 bases; unmatched junction bases: 5. The CDR3 spells CASSFVGTGGYTGELFF. CDR3 coding DNA: TGTGCCAGCAGCTTTGTAGGGACAGGGGGCTACACCGGGGAGCTGTTTTTT.

This clone has a handful of counts. The chain joins TRBV7-2 to TRBJ1-2, with 10 bases lining up with TRBD1. V was clipped by 4 bases and J by 8 bases; unmatched bases: 7. Germline CDR1 SGHTA, CDR2 FQGNSA. CDR3 size: 14 residues. CDR3 protein: CASSSGTGEMGYTF. Here the CDR3 DNA reads TGTGCCAGCAGCTCTGGGACAGGGGAAATGGGCTACACCTTC.

V usage is TRBV30 and J usage is TRBJ1-5; the match to TRBD1 covers 11 bases. The trim removed 0 bases at V and 4 bases at J, leaving 5 bases unmatched. CDR1 and CDR2 from the germline V gene are GTSNPN and SVGIG (reference sequence). The length of the CDR3 is 16 residues. CDR3 sequence (DNA): TGTGCCTGGAGTGTCTTCTGGGACAGGGGGAATCAGCCCCAGCATTTT. Encoded protein: CAWSVFWDRGNQPQHF.

The chain recombines TRBV29-1 with TRBJ2-2, with D unresolved. This CDR3 is built from 15 residues. Germline V lookup: CDR1 SQVTM, CDR2 ANQGSEA. V lost 6 bases and J lost 2, with 16 bases in between. The CDR3: CSVTPGPLNTGELFF. The CDR3 DNA sequence: TGCAGCGTGACGCCGGGTCCCTTAAACACCGGGGAGCTGTTTTTT.

The chain couples TRBV9 to TRBJ1-3; D perhaps matches TRBD1 (5 bases). V lost 3 bases and J 2 bases, leaving 12 bases between the germline ends. The CDR3 is made up of 15 amino acids. CDR1 and CDR2 from the germline V gene are SGDLS and YYNGEE. DNA for the CDR3: TGTGCCAGCAGCGAGGGAGGGGTGGCTGGAAACACCATATATTTT. Translated: CASSEGGVAGNTIYF.

This clone was recorded only once. The chain combines TRBV5-1 with TRBJ1-1; maybe TRBD1 (5 bases). The germline V gene has CDR1 SGHRS and CDR2 YFSETQ. V lost 1 base and J lost 0, with 10 bases in between. CDR3 size: 15 residues. The CDR3 is CASSLLGALNTEAFF. As DNA, the CDR3 is TGCGCCAGCAGCTTGCTAGGGGCTTTGAACACTGAAGCTTTCTTT.

The rearrangement links TRBV19 to TRBJ1-2; no firm D call. The CDR3 has 13 amino acids. With 5 bases removed from V and 4 bases from J, the gap between germline ends came to 11 bases. Germline V gene sequence: CDR1 LNHDA, CDR2 SQIVND (reference sequence). In DNA form, the CDR3 reads TGTGCCAGTAGTGGCGCAGCAATCTATGGCTACACCTTC. This translates into CASSGAAIYGYTF.

This clone was seen a handful of times. Compared with germline, one end of the junction differs, possibly owing to a read error. The same CDR3 is also encoded by other DNA sequences in this sample. This chain joins TRBV5-1 and TRBJ1-1; weak D call: TRBD1 (5 bases). The CDR3 is 14 amino acids. The germline V gene has CDR1 SGHRS and CDR2 YFSETQ. The CDR3 sequence is CASSLDQGLTEAFF. The CDR3 DNA sequence: TGCGCCAGCAGTTTGGATCAGGGACTCACTGAAGCTTTCTTT.

The rearrangement links TRBV25-1 to TRBJ2-2, with D uncertain. Germline CDR1 and CDR2: MGHDK and SYGVNS. The CDR3 consists of 13 residues. V was trimmed by 4 bases and J by 6 bases, leaving 9 bases between them. The CDR3 DNA reads as TGTGCCAGCAGTGCCCCTGCCCCCGGGGAGCTGTTTTTT. Translation gives CASSAPAPGELFF. Drawing the rest from reference TRBV25-1 and TRBJ2-2, the complete variable domain is EADIYQTPRYLVIGTGKKITLECSQTMGHDKMYWYQQDPGMELHLIHYSYGVNSTEKGDLSSESTVSRIRTEHFPLTLESARPSHTSQYLCASSAPAPGELFFGEGSRLTVL.

The chain links TRBV7-9 to TRBJ1-1; no definite D call. The V and J ends lost 0 bases and 1 base respectively, with 9 bases between them. The CDR3 is 15 amino acids. Per the germline V gene, CDR1 is SEHNR and CDR2 is FQNEAQ (reference sequence). Here the CDR3 reads CASSLAPERNTEAFF. The CDR3 DNA is TGTGCCAGCAGCTTAGCGCCTGAGAGGAACACTGAAGCTTTCTTT.

The chain recombines TRBV6-5 with TRBJ1-1; D uncertain. Trimming shortened V by 11 bases and J by 6 bases, and 13 bases separated the two germline ends. Germline CDR1 reads MNHEY; CDR2 reads SVGAGI. The CDR3 runs to 11 residues. CDR3 DNA sequence: TGTGCCGTCGCCCGCGGCCCTGAAGCTTTCTTT. Protein: CAVARGPEAFF.